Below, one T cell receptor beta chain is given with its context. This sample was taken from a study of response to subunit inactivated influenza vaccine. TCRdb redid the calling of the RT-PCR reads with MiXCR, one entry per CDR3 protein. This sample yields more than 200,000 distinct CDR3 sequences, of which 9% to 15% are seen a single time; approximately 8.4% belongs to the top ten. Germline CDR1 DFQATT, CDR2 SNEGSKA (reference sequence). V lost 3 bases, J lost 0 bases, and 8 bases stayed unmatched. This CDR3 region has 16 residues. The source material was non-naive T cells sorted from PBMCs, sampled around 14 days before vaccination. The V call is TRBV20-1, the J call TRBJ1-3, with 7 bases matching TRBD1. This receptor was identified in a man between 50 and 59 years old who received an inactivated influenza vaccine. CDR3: CSARTGLGFSGNTIYF. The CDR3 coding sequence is TGCAGTGCTAGGACAGGGTTGGGTTTCTCTGGAAACACCATATATTTT.